The 6 T cell receptor beta chains below were found in one sample sequenced in a study of blood T cell repertoires in COVID-19. Some clones are missing from TCRdb's copy, which holds only in-frame ones; the method was immunoSEQ multiplex PCR. The sample consists of approximately 300,000 clones, approximately 90% of them appearing once. The specimen sequenced was peripheral blood. These receptors came from a woman aged 50 to 60 with COVID-19, enrolled during active disease.

The gene calls are TRBV20-1 and TRBJ1-2; TRBD1 matches 7 bases. CDR1 is DFQATT, CDR2 SNEGSKA, per germline (reference sequence). The CDR3 totals 13 residues. V shed 3 bases, J shed 5 bases, and the junction held 6 bases outside the gene matches. For the CDR3, the DNA is TGCAGTGCTAGTAGGGACAGTTCGTATGGCTACACCTTC. Translating gives CSASRDSSYGYTF.

The genes are TRBV30 and TRBJ1-1; 7 bases fit TRBD1. Trimming removed 3 bases from V and 5 bases from J; junction bases left unmatched: 12. CDR3 length: 15 amino acids. Germline V gene sequence: CDR1 GTSNPN, CDR2 SVGIG (reference sequence). In DNA form, the CDR3 reads TGTGCCTGGAGGGTCTCGGGACAGTCATTGACTGAAGCTTTCTTT. It specifies CAWRVSGQSLTEAFF.

V usage is TRBV11-2 and J usage is TRBJ2-7; 9 nucleotides align to TRBD2. Germline V gives CDR1 SGHAT, CDR2 FQNNGV. V shed 1 base and J 6 bases; nucleotides not matched to a gene: 10. This CDR3 contains 16 residues. The DNA of the CDR3 is TGTGCCAGCAGCTTAGTATTGACTAGCGGATATCTCGAGCAGTACTTC. Protein sequence: CASSLVLTSGYLEQYF.

The chain uses TRBV19 and TRBJ1-1, with D possibly being TRBD1 (5 bases). The V end was cut by 2 bases, the J end by 6 bases, with 19 bases between. Germline CDR1 LNHDA, CDR2 SQIVND (reference sequence). The CDR3 length is 16 residues. CDR3 amino acids: CASSIPTRGIRAEAFF. DNA of the CDR3: TGTGCCAGTAGTATACCGACCCGGGGGATTAGGGCTGAAGCTTTCTTT.

The chain joins TRBV4-1 to TRBJ1-2; tentative D call: TRBD1 (5 bases). The CDR3 contains 14 residues. V was clipped by 3 bases and J by 0 bases, with 8 bases between them. Germline values: CDR1 MGHRA, CDR2 YSYEKL. CDR3 sequence (DNA): TGCGCCAGCAGCCACCCGACAGCTAACTATGGCTACACCTTC. This codes for CASSHPTANYGYTF.

This clone appeared once. The chain combines TRBV29-1 with TRBJ2-7; TRBD2 aligns across 12 bases. The V segment lost 4 bases and the J segment 7 bases; nucleotides outside the gene matches: 5. Germline V lookup: CDR1 SQVTM, CDR2 ANQGSEA. The CDR3 loop spans 13 amino acids. CDR3 region: CSVVLAGGEEQYF. As DNA, the CDR3 is TGCAGCGTTGTACTAGCGGGAGGTGAGGAGCAGTACTTC.